The sequence of this T cell receptor beta chain was determined in a study of T cell repertoires in cytomegalovirus infection. Study information: The public TCR beta signatures pointed to both CMV infection and matching HLA type.

TCRdb itself ran the reads through MiXCR, one entry per CDR3 protein. Among 750,000 to 900,000 distinct CDR3 sequences listed, 25% to 35% were seen once. This clonotype turned up a few times. Its specificity is unknown. This receptor was identified in a human donor in good health (CMV status not recorded). Some clones in this sample may be carry-over from other donors' samples. The material was cultured CD8+ T cells from PBMCs, obtained from culture after CMV antigen stimulation.

CDR3 amino acids: CASSHRGSGYGYTF. As DNA, the CDR3 is TGTGCCAGCAGTCACAGGGGGTCTGGCTATGGCTACACCTTC. V is TRBV27 and J is TRBJ1-2; 8 bases align to TRBD1. J was trimmed by 4 bases and V by 5 bases; bases with no gene match: 6. This CDR3 region has 14 residues. Germline V gene data show CDR1 as MNHEY and CDR2 as SMNVEV (reference sequence).